Listed below are T cell receptor beta chains from one sample, sequenced in a study of cytomegalovirus exposure and HLA in healthy donors. Sequenced by immunoSEQ multiplex PCR; TCRdb stores in-frame clones only, minus some. In the table there are some 130,000 clones, approximately 85% of which are singletons. The sample was PBMCs. The receptors originated from a male donor in good health and CMV-seropositive. CDR3s include the opening cysteine and the closing phenylalanine or tryptophan. A D gene is named only where the DNA matches it firmly. Only part of the rows carry a size: once, few, many, or a class if the clone is expanded.

size	D	J	V	DNA	CDR3
.	.	TRBJ2-2	TRBV12-2	TGTGCAAGTCGCTTAGCGTTTGCAGTAAGCGGGGAGCTGTTTTTT	CASRLAFAVSGELFF
.	TRBD2	TRBJ2-5	TRBV7-9	TGTGCCAGCAGCTCGGGGGCGATAGCGGGAACGCAAGAGACCCAGTACTTC	CASSSGAIAGTQETQYF
.	.	TRBJ2-1	TRBV28	TGTGCCAGCAGTTTAACTATCAGCTCCTACAATGAGCAGTTCTTC	CASSLTISSYNEQFF
.	.	TRBJ2-1	TRBV6-6	TGTGCCAGCAGTTACTCGAGGGAAGGCGTCTACAATGAGCAGTTCTTC	CASSYSREGVYNEQFF
.	.	TRBJ2-7	TRBV5-1	TGCGCCAGCAGCTTGGAAGGGGGTTCCTACGAGCAGTACTTC	CASSLEGGSYEQYF
.	TRBD2	TRBJ2-2	TRBV19	TGTGCCAGCACTGGACTAGCGGAAATGAACACCGGGGAGCTGTTTTTT	CASTGLAEMNTGELFF
.	.	TRBJ1-3	TRBV27	TGTGCCAGCAGTCCCCGGGGATCTGGAAACACCATATATTTT	CASSPRGSGNTIYF
.	.	TRBJ1-5	TRBV6-5	TGTGCCAGCAGTTGGACAAGTAATCAGCCCCAGCATTTT	CASSWTSNQPQHF
few	TRBD1	TRBJ2-5	TRBV7-9	TGTGCCAGCAGCTTGGGGGGACAGGGAATCCAAGAGACCCAGTACTTC	CASSLGGQGIQETQYF
.	TRBD1	TRBJ2-6	TRBV7-3	TGTGCCAGCAGAGGACAGGGTTCCGGGGCCAACGTCCTGACTTTC	CASRGQGSGANVLTF
.	.	TRBJ1-6	TRBV7-2	TGTGCCAGCAGCTTAGTTTTCGGCGGGTCACCCCTCCACTTT	CASSLVFGGSPLHF
few	.	TRBJ2-7	TRBV28	TGTGCCAGCAGTTCCTATCTTAGGGGCTCCTACGAGCAGTACTTC	CASSSYLRGSYEQYF
.	.	TRBJ1-2	TRBV7-2	TGTGCCAGCAGCTTAGCCCCGACAGAGAACTATGGCTACACCTTC	CASSLAPTENYGYTF
.	.	TRBJ2-1	TRBV9	TGTGCCAGCAGCGCGCTAGGAAATAATGAGCAGTTCTTC	CASSALGNNEQFF
.	.	TRBJ1-2	TRBV6-1	TGTGCCAGCAGTGAAGGTACAGGGAACTATGGCTACACCTTC	CASSEGTGNYGYTF
.	.	TRBJ2-7	TRBV7-9	TGTGCCAGCAGCCCGGGACTTCACTCCTACGAGCAGTACTTC	CASSPGLHSYEQYF
.	.	TRBJ1-2	TRBV27	.	CASSSSGGGSNYGYTF
.	.	TRBJ2-2	TRBV25-1	TGTGCCAGCCACCGGGGTGCCGGGGAGCTGTTTTTT	CASHRGAGELFF
once	TRBD2	TRBJ2-5	TRBV29-1	TGCAGCGTCGGGACTAGCGGCGGGGAGACCCAGTACTTC	CSVGTSGGETQYF
.	.	TRBJ1-2	TRBV6-5	TGTGCCAGCAATTTTACAGGGTTGAGTGGCTACACCTTC	CASNFTGLSGYTF
.	TRBD1	TRBJ2-5	TRBV19	TGTGCCAGTAGTCTCCCCGGGACAGCCCAAGAGACCCAGTACTTC	CASSLPGTAQETQYF
once	.	TRBJ2-7	TRBV19	TGTGCCAGTAGCCGTGGAGGAAGCTCCTACGAGCAGTACTTC	CASSRGGSSYEQYF
.	TRBD2	TRBJ2-7	TRBV6-5	TGTGCCAGCAGTTCCGGGGGGGCCACCTACGAGCAGTACTTC	CASSSGGATYEQYF
.	.	TRBJ2-5	TRBV7-3	TGTGCCAGCAGCTCCTCGACAGTGCAAGAGACCCAGTACTTC	CASSSSTVQETQYF
.	.	TRBJ1-4	TRBV19	TGTGCCAGTAGGAATCCGACAGGCAGTAATGAAAAACTGTTTTTT	CASRNPTGSNEKLFF
.	TRBD1	TRBJ2-7	TRBV4-2	TGTGCCAGCAGCCAAGGGGGACAGGGCCAGTACTTC	CASSQGGQGQYF
.	TRBD1	TRBJ2-2	TRBV7-2	TGTGCCAGCAATGCAGGGGGCCGCCGGGAGCTGTTTTTT	CASNAGGRRELFF
.	TRBD1	TRBJ1-1	TRBV9	TGTGCCAGCAGTCACATCGACAGGGAGGACACTGAAGCTTTCTTT	CASSHIDREDTEAFF
few	.	TRBJ1-1	TRBV10-3	TGTGCCATCAGTGGAGGGATAACAGGGTGGGGTGAAGCTTTCTTT	CAISGGITGWGEAFF
.	.	TRBJ2-6	TRBV7-8	TGTGCCAGCAGCTTGGCTTCTGGGGCCAACGTCCTGACTTTC	CASSLASGANVLTF
once	TRBD1	TRBJ2-7	TRBV6-5	TGTGCCACCTTACCGACAGGGGGTTACGAGCAGTACTTC	CATLPTGGYEQYF
.	.	TRBJ1-6	TRBV19	TGTGCCAGTAGTATTGGGGGGGACTCACCCCTCCACTTT	CASSIGGDSPLHF
.	.	TRBJ1-3	TRBV30	TGTGCCCTCGATTTGGCTTCGAACACCATATATTTT	CALDLASNTIYF
.	.	TRBJ2-7	TRBV5-8	TGTGCCAGCAGCTGGATTGGGGCAGAAGGCTACGAGCAGTACTTC	CASSWIGAEGYEQYF
once	TRBD1	TRBJ2-2	TRBV5-4	TGTGCCAGCAGCTGGGGACAGGGTAATTTTAACGGGGAGCTGTTTTTT	CASSWGQGNFNGELFF
.	TRBD2	TRBJ2-1	TRBV6-4	TGTGCCAGCAGTGTCGAGGGAGGGCACCATGAGCAGTTCTTC	CASSVEGGHHEQFF
.	.	TRBJ2-3	TRBV7-2	TGTGCCAGCAGCCGAAGATCGGTTACAGATACGCAGTATTTT	CASSRRSVTDTQYF
.	TRBD1	TRBJ2-6	TRBV10-3	TGTGCCACGGGACAGCCCTCTGGGGCCAACGTCCTGACTTTC	CATGQPSGANVLTF
.	.	TRBJ2-7	TRBV4-3	TGCGCCAGCAGCCAAGGGGTGGTCGGGCCAGGGGTCTCGTACGAGCAGTACTTC	CASSQGVVGPGVSYEQYF
.	.	TRBJ1-4	TRBV10-3	TGTGCCATAAAGCCAGGGGCTGCTTCTGAAAAACTGTTTTTT	CAIKPGAASEKLFF
.	.	TRBJ2-6	TRBV5-1	TGCGCCAGCAGAGTCGGCCCGGGGGGCCCAATCTCTGGGGCCAACGGCCTGACTTTC	CASRVGPGGPISGANGLTF
.	.	TRBJ1-5	TRBV30	TGTGCCTGGGGGGGGCCGGGGGGAGATCAGCCCCAGCATTTT	CAWGGPGGDQPQHF
.	.	TRBJ2-4	TRBV27	TGTGCCAGCAGTCTGGGGAGTGGGGGGGCATACATTCAGTACTTC	CASSLGSGGAYIQYF
once	TRBD2	TRBJ2-1	TRBV5-1	TGCGCCAGCAGCCAGGGACTAGCGGCCTACAATGAGCAGTTCTTC	CASSQGLAAYNEQFF
.	.	TRBJ2-5	TRBV7-2	TGTGCCAGCAGCTTAGCGCGGGGCGGACGGACCCAGTACTTC	CASSLARGGRTQYF
.	TRBD2	TRBJ2-4	TRBV28	TGTGCCAGCAGTTTCGGGGGGGGGCGGGTTCAGTACTTC	CASSFGGGRVQYF
.	TRBD2	TRBJ2-4	TRBV27	TGTGCCAGCAGTTTAGCTAGCGGGAAAAACAGTCAGTACTTC	CASSLASGKNSQYF
.	TRBD1	TRBJ2-7	TRBV19	TGTGCCAGTAGTATTGCACAGGGGGCTAACGAGCAGTACTTC	CASSIAQGANEQYF
few	TRBD2	TRBJ2-1	TRBV7-3	TGTGCCAGCAGCCCGGTAGCGGGAGGGCCAAATGAGCAGTTCTTC	CASSPVAGGPNEQFF
.	.	TRBJ1-1	TRBV4-3	TGCGCCAGCAGCCAGACAGCGAACACTGAAGCTTTCTTT	CASSQTANTEAFF
.	TRBD1	TRBJ1-5	TRBV19	TGTGCCAGTAAGGAACAGGGGCTGTCTCATAGCAATCAGCCCCAGCATTTT	CASKEQGLSHSNQPQHF
.	.	TRBJ2-1	TRBV9	TGTGCCAGCAGCGTAGACTTTGGACTTGGTAGCTCCTACAATGAGCAGTTCTTC	CASSVDFGLGSSYNEQFF
.	TRBD1	TRBJ2-1	TRBV27	TGTGCCAGCAAGCAGGGACAGGCCGGGGGCGATGAGCAGTTCTTC	CASKQGQAGGDEQFF
.	.	TRBJ2-1	TRBV18	TGTGCCAGCTCACCGGTGAGCGGAGTAGACAATGAGCAGTTCTTC	CASSPVSGVDNEQFF
.	.	TRBJ2-1	TRBV7-3	TGTGCCAGCAGCCCCGGACATACCTCATATGAGCAGTTCTTC	CASSPGHTSYEQFF
.	.	TRBJ1-4	TRBV19	TGTGCCAGTAGTATCGACTCGCCAACTAATGAAAAACTGTTTTTT	CASSIDSPTNEKLFF